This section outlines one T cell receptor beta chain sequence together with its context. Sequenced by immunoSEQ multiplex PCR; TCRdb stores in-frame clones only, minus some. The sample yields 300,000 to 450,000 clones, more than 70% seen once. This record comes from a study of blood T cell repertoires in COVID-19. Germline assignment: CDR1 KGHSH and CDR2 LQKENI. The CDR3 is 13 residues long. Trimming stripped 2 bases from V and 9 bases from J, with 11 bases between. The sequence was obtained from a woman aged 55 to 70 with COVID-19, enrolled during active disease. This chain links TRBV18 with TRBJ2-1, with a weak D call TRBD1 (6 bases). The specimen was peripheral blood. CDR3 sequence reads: CASSPFTGSEQFF. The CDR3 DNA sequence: TGTGCCAGCTCACCATTCACAGGGAGTGAGCAGTTCTTC.